This T cell receptor (beta chain) appears in the sequencing data of a study of blood T cells in healthy people across ages. Investigators took approximately 10 milliliters of peripheral blood from every donor. This CDR3 is built from 12 residues. V was trimmed by 6 bases and J by 8 bases, leaving 12 bases between them. Sample-barcoded 5' priming and a J-beta primer mix drove a second PCR of about 6 to 12 cycles. Each CDR3 protein is one row after TCRdb ran MiXCR on the 5' RACE reads. The data hold roughly 1.5 million distinct CDR3 sequences, with roughly 43% observed a single time. The chain couples TRBV12-3 or TRBV12-4 to TRBJ2-3; D is ambiguous. This TCR came from a woman aged 18-35 years in good health. Source material: blood. This CDR3 is CASSILGSTQYF. The CDR3 nucleotides read TGTGCCAGCAGCATCCTCGGAAGTACGCAGTATTTT.